These T cell receptor beta chains were read from a single sample in a study of CD8 T cells in ankylosing spondylitis. TCRdb independently ran MiXCR on the 5' RACE reads; one entry per CDR3 protein. This table has 380,000 or so distinct CDR3 sequences, roughly 20% appearing once. Source material: blood, either unsorted or a sorted T cell fraction (not recorded which). The receptor set was obtained from a male donor with ankylosing spondylitis or in good health (not recorded which). Both conserved end residues are part of each CDR3. D genes are given only for firm matches. Clone size is stated in some rows and not others, as once, few, many or a class when expanded.

V gene: TRBV2; D gene: .; clone size: few; J gene: TRBJ1-6; CDR3 DNA: TGTGCCAGCAACCTCGTTGGGGTGAGGTCACCCCTCCACTTT; CDR3 protein: CASNLVGVRSPLHF
V gene: TRBV29-1; D gene: .; clone size: few; J gene: TRBJ2-1; CDR3 DNA: TGCAGCGTTGAGGGTCTCAGGGAAGAGCAGTTCTTC; CDR3 protein: CSVEGLREEQFF
V gene: TRBV6-5; D gene: TRBD2; clone size: few; J gene: TRBJ2-7; CDR3 DNA: TGTGCCAGCAGTTATAGCCTAGCGGGGACCTACGAGCAGTACTTC; CDR3 protein: CASSYSLAGTYEQYF
V gene: TRBV28; D gene: .; clone size: few; J gene: TRBJ1-5; CDR3 DNA: TGTGCCAGCTCCTATGCAGAGGCGGGGTACAATCAGCCCCAGCATTTT; CDR3 protein: CASSYAEAGYNQPQHF
V gene: TRBV12-3/TRBV12-4; D gene: TRBD1; clone size: few; J gene: TRBJ1-2; CDR3 DNA: TGTGCCAGCAGAGCGACGGACAGGAGTTTATTCTATGGCTACACCTTC; CDR3 protein: CASRATDRSLFYGYTF
V gene: TRBV3-1; D gene: TRBD1; clone size: few; J gene: TRBJ2-1; CDR3 DNA: TGTGCTAGCAGCCAATTCCAGGGGGCGGACAATGAGCAGTTCTTC; CDR3 protein: CASSQFQGADNEQFF
V gene: TRBV10-3; D gene: TRBD2; clone size: few; J gene: TRBJ2-7; CDR3 DNA: TGTGCCATCAGCCTAGGACTAGCGGGCGAGCAGTACTTC; CDR3 protein: CAISLGLAGEQYF
V gene: TRBV27; D gene: TRBD2; clone size: once; J gene: TRBJ2-1; CDR3 DNA: TGTGCCAGCAGATCGGGAGGGAGTGACTACAATGAGCAGTTCTTC; CDR3 protein: CASRSGGSDYNEQFF
V gene: TRBV7-3; D gene: .; clone size: .; J gene: TRBJ2-7; CDR3 DNA: TGTGCCAGCAGCTTATTTCTCGGGGAGACCTACGAGCAGTACTTC; CDR3 protein: CASSLFLGETYEQYF
V gene: TRBV28; D gene: TRBD1; clone size: few; J gene: TRBJ2-1; CDR3 DNA: TGTGCCAGCAGTTTAAGAACAGGGGCCAGAATCGGGCAGTTCTTC; CDR3 protein: CASSLRTGARIGQFF
V gene: TRBV3-1; D gene: TRBD1; clone size: .; J gene: TRBJ2-3; CDR3 DNA: TGTGCCACCTGCCAAGATCGCGGGACAGGAGGCACAGATACGCAGTATTTT; CDR3 protein: CATCQDRGTGGTDTQYF
V gene: TRBV29-1; D gene: TRBD2; clone size: .; J gene: TRBJ2-1; CDR3 DNA: TGCAGCGTTGAAGATTCACAGCGGGGGGACTACAATGAGCAGTTCTTC; CDR3 protein: CSVEDSQRGDYNEQFF
V gene: TRBV7-8; D gene: TRBD2; clone size: few; J gene: TRBJ2-1; CDR3 DNA: TGTGCCAGCAGCGCGGGACTAGCGGACAATGAGCAGTTCTTC; CDR3 protein: CASSAGLADNEQFF
V gene: TRBV12-3/TRBV12-4; D gene: TRBD2; clone size: .; J gene: TRBJ2-7; CDR3 DNA: TGTGCCAGCAGTCGAGGGACTAGCTACTACGAGCAGTACTTC; CDR3 protein: CASSRGTSYYEQYF
V gene: TRBV6-2/TRBV6-3; D gene: .; clone size: .; J gene: TRBJ2-3; CDR3 DNA: TGTGCCAGCAGTCCAAGGAGGGGGGGAAGCACAGATACGCAGTATTTT; CDR3 protein: CASSPRRGGSTDTQYF
V gene: TRBV7-8; D gene: TRBD1; clone size: .; J gene: TRBJ1-5; CDR3 DNA: TGTGCCAGCAGTTCAGGGACAGGGGCTGAGCCCCAGCATTTT; CDR3 protein: CASSSGTGAEPQHF
V gene: TRBV21-1; D gene: .; clone size: many; J gene: TRBJ2-1; CDR3 DNA: TGTGCCAGCAGCAAACGGGGCAGGGCACGGGGCGGTGAGCAGTTCTTC; CDR3 protein: CASSKRGRARGGEQFF
V gene: TRBV4-2; D gene: .; clone size: few; J gene: TRBJ2-2; CDR3 DNA: TGTGCCAGCAGCCAAGATAACAGGGCTCAAGTCGGGGAGCTGTTTTTT; CDR3 protein: CASSQDNRAQVGELFF
V gene: TRBV29-1; D gene: .; clone size: few; J gene: TRBJ2-2; CDR3 DNA: TGCAGCGTACACCTTTCGGGCGGGGAGCTGTTTTTT; CDR3 protein: CSVHLSGGELFF
V gene: TRBV28; D gene: TRBD1; clone size: few; J gene: TRBJ2-1; CDR3 DNA: TGTGCCAGCAGTTCGGGACAGGGGATAAACAATGAGCAGTTCTTC; CDR3 protein: CASSSGQGINNEQFF
V gene: TRBV4-1; D gene: TRBD2; clone size: .; J gene: TRBJ2-1; CDR3 DNA: TGCGCCAGCAGCCGAGAAAGCGGGGGAACTAACAATGAGCAGTTCTTC; CDR3 protein: CASSRESGGTNNEQFF
V gene: TRBV10-3; D gene: .; clone size: .; J gene: TRBJ2-7; CDR3 DNA: TGTGCCATCAGTGAGCTCTACAGCAACTACGAGCAGTACTTC; CDR3 protein: CAISELYSNYEQYF
V gene: TRBV12-3/TRBV12-4; D gene: TRBD1; clone size: few; J gene: TRBJ2-2; CDR3 DNA: TGTGCCAGCAGCACCGGGACAGGGGGCCCCGGGGAGCTGTTTTTT; CDR3 protein: CASSTGTGGPGELFF
V gene: TRBV9; D gene: .; clone size: .; J gene: TRBJ2-5; CDR3 DNA: TGTGCCAGCAGCGTAAGCCTTAGTGGGGCAGGGGATAGAGAGACCCAGTACTTC; CDR3 protein: CASSVSLSGAGDRETQYF
V gene: TRBV20-1; D gene: .; clone size: .; J gene: TRBJ2-3; CDR3 DNA: TGCAGTGCACGCCTCCTCTCTCTTAGCACAGATACGCAGTATTTT; CDR3 protein: CSARLLSLSTDTQYF
V gene: TRBV29-1; D gene: TRBD1; clone size: few; J gene: TRBJ2-2; CDR3 DNA: TGCAGCGTGAGACAGGGGGGAACCGGGGAGCTGTTTTTT; CDR3 protein: CSVRQGGTGELFF